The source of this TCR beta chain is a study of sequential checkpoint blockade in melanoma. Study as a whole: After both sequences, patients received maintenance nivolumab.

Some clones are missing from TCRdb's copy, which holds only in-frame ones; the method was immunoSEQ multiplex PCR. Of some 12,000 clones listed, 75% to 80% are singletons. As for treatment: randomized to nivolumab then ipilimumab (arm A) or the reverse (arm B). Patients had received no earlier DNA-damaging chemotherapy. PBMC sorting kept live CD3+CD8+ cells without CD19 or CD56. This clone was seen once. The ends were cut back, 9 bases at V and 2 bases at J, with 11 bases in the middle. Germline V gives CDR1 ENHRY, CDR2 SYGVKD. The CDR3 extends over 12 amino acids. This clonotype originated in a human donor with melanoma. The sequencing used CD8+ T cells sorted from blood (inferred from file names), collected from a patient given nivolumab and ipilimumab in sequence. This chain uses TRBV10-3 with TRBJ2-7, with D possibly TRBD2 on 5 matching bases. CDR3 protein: CAITDGTYEQYF. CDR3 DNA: TGTGCCATAACGGACGGGACCTACGAGCAGTACTTC.